What follows describes a single T cell receptor beta chain. Profiled with immunoSEQ multiplex PCR; TCRdb holds only in-frame clones, not every one. The sample has some 99,000 clones; 90% to 95% are singletons. Germline lookup yields CDR1 MDHEN and CDR2 SYDVKM. The CDR3 contains 11 residues. Trimming removed 5 bases at V and 7 bases at J, with 6 bases between. This entry belongs to a study of T cell changes during pregnancy in multiple sclerosis. This sequence joins TRBV28 and TRBJ2-1; no clear D. The specimen comprised peripheral blood, sampled after pregnancy. This clonotype was obtained from a female donor in good health, enrolled as a control in a pregnancy study. The CDR3 DNA reads TGTGCCAGCAGTCCCGGGAATGAGCAGTTCTTC. Translating gives CASSPGNEQFF.